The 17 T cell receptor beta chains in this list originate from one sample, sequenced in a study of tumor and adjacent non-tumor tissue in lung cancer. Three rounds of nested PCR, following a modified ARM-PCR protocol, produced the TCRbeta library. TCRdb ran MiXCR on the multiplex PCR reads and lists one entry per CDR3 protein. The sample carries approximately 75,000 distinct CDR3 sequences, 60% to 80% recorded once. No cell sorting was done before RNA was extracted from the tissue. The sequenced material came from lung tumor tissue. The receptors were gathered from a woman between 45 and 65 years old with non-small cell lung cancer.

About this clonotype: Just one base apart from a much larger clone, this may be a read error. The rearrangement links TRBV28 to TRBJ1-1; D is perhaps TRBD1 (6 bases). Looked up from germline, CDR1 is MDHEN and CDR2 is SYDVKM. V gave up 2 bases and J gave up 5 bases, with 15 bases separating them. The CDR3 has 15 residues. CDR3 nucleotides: TGTGCCAGCAGTTTAGCAGGGGTTGGGGGAACTGAAGCTTTCTTT. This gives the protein CASSLAGVGGTEAFF.

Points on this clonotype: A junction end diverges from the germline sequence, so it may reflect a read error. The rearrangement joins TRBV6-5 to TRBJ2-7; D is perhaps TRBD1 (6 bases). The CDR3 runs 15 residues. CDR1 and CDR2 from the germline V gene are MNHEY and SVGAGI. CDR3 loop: CASSMPGTPPYERYF. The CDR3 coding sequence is TGTGCCAGCAGTATGCCCGGGACACCACCCTACGAGCGGTACTTC.

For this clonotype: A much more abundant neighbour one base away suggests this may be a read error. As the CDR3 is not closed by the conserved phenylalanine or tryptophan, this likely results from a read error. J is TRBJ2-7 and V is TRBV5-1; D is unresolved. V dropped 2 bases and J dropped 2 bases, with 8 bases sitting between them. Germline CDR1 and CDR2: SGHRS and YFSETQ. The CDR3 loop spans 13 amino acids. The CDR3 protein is CASSLGSTYEQYL. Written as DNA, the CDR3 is TGCGCCAGCAGCTTAGGGTCAACCTACGAGCAGTACTTA.

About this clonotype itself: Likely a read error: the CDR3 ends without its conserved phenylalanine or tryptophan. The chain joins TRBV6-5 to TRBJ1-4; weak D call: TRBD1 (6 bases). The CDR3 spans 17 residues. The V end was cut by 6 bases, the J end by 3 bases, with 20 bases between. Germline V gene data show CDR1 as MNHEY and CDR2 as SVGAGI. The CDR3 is CASSHLNPGDPNEKLFI. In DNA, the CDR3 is TGTGCCAGCAGCCATCTTAATCCAGGGGACCCTAATGAAAAACTGTTTATT.

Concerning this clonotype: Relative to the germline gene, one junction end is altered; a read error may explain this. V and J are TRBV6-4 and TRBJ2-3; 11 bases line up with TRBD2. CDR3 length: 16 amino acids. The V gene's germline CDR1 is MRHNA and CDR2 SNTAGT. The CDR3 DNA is TGTGCCAACAGTGACTCCGGGACTAGCGGCACAGATACACAATATTTT. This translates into CANSDSGTSGTDTQYF.

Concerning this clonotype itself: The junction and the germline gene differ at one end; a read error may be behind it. CDR3 amino acids: CVSTRQANYGYTF. The CDR3 DNA is TGTGTCAGCACTCGGCAAGCTAACTATGGCTACACCTTC. The chain joins TRBV6-5 to TRBJ1-2; no definite D call. CDR3 length: 13 amino acids. Germline CDR1 is MNHEY and CDR2 is SVGAGI.

As DNA, the CDR3 is TGCACTAGCAGCCAAGAAAGGGGACTAGGCAAGTTCTTC. Translating gives CTSSQERGLGKFF. The gene calls are TRBV4-1 and TRBJ2-1; TRBD2 matches at 8 bases. The CDR3 runs to 13 residues. Germline assignment: CDR1 MGHRA and CDR2 YSYEKL.

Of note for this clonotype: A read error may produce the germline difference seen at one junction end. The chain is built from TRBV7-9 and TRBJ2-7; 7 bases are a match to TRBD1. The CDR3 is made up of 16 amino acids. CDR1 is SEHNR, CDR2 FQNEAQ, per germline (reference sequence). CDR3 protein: CTSSPEAGTEPYEQYF. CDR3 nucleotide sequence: TGTACCAGCAGCCCAGAGGCCGGGACAGAACCCTACGAGCAGTACTTC. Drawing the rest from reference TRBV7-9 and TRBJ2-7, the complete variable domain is DTGVSQNPRHKITKRGQNVTFRCDPISEHNRLYWYRQTLGQGPEFLTYFQNEAQLEKSRLLSDRFSAERPKGSFSTLEIQRTEQGDSAMYLCTSSPEAGTEPYEQYFGPGTRLTVT.

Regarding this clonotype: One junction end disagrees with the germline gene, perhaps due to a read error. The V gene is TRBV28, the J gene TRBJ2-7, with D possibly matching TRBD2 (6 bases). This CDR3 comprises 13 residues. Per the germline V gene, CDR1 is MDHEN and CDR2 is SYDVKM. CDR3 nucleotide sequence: TGTGACAGCAGTCCTGGGACTTACTACGAGCAGTACTTC. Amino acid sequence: CDSSPGTYYEQYF.

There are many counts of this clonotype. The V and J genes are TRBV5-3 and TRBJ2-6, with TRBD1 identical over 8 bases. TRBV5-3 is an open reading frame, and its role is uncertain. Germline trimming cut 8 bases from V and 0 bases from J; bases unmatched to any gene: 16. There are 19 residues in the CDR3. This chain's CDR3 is CASHHRSGTGPSGANVLTF. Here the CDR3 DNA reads TGTGCCAGCCACCATCGATCCGGGACAGGCCCCTCTGGGGCCAACGTCCTGACTTTC.

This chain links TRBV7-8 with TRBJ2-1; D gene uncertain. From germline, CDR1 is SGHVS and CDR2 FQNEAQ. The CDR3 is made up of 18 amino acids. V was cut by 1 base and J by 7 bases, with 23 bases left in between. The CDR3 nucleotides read TGTGCCAGCAGCTTAGAAGGGTGGTCTCGGGTTGCATATAATGAGCAGTTCTTC. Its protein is CASSLEGWSRVAYNEQFF.

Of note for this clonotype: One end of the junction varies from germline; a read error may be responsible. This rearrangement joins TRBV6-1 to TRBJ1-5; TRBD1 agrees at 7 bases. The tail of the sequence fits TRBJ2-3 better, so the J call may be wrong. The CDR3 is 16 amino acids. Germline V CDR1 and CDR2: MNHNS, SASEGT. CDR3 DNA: TGTGCCAGGAGTGAAGACGAAGGGGGCGGTAATCAGCCCCAGTATTTT. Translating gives CARSEDEGGGNQPQYF.

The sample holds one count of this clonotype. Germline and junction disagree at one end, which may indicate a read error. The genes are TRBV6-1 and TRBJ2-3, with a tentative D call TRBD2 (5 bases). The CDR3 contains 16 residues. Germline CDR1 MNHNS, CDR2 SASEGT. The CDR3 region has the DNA TGTACCAGCAGTTCAGCTCCAGGAGAGGGAGCAGATACGCAGTATTTT. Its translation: CTSSSAPGEGADTQYF.

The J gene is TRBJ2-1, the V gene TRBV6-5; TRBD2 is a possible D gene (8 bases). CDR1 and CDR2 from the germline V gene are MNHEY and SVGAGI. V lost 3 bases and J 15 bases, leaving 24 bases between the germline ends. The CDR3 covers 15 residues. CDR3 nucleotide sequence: TGTGCCAGCAGTTATACGGGACTAGGGGGCGGTGAACGGTTCTTC. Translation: CASSYTGLGGGERFF.

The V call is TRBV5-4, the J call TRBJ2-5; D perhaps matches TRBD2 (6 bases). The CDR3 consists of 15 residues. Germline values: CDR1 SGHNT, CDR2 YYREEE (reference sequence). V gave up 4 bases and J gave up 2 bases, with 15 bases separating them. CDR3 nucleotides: TGTGCCAGCAGCCTCGGACTAACGGGGCAAGAGACCCAGTACTTC. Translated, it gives CASSLGLTGQETQYF.

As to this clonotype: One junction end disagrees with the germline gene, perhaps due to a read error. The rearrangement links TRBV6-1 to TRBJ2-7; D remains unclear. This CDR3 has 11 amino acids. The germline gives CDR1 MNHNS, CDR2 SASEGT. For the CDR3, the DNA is TGTGCTGGCAGTGGCCCCTACGAACAGTACTTC. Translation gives CAGSGPYEQYF.

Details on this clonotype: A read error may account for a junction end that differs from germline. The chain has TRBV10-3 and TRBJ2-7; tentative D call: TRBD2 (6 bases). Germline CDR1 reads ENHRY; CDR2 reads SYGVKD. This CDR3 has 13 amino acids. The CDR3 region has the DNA TGTGTCATCAGTGTGTGGACTAACTACGAGCAGTACTTC. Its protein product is CVISVWTNYEQYF.